The 25 T cell receptor beta chains below all came from one sample that was sequenced in a study of graft-versus-host responses after intestinal transplantation. Sequencing used immunoSEQ multiplex PCR; TCRdb keeps in-frame clones, though not all of them. The sample includes about 120,000 clones, around 96% seen only once; the top ten take around 3%. Their antigens are not known. The sample in question was unstimulated CD8+ T cells sorted from spleen or lymph node cells, obtained before intestinal transplant. The source is a human donor who received an intestinal transplant.

The genes are TRBV5-6 and TRBJ1-1, with a possible D match to TRBD1 (5 bases). CDR1 is SGHDT and CDR2 is YYEEEE in the germline V gene. The germline V and J ends were trimmed by 0 bases and 1 base, with 10 bases remaining between them. This CDR3 is 15 amino acids long. For the CDR3, the DNA is TGTGCCAGCAGCTTGGTCCACAGGAGGAACACTGAAGCTTTCTTT. It translates to CASSLVHRRNTEAFF.

CDR3 region: CASSAGTAYEQYF. DNA for the CDR3: TGTGCCAGCAGCGCAGGGACAGCCTACGAGCAGTACTTC. V gene TRBV7-8 combines with J gene TRBJ2-7; the match to TRBD1 covers 7 bases. CDR3 length equals 13 residues. V gave up 5 bases and J gave up 2 bases; unmatched junction bases: 3. The germline V gene encodes CDR1 SGHVS and CDR2 FQNEAQ.

The chain uses TRBV28 and TRBJ2-1; 9 bases are shared with TRBD2. This CDR3 region has 17 residues. The V gene end was trimmed by 5 bases and the J gene end by 7 bases; junction bases not matched to a gene: 15. Germline CDR1 and CDR2: MDHEN and SYDVKM. The CDR3, as DNA: TGTGCCAGCAGTCCCCCCGGGGCTAGCGGGAAGGGTAATGAGCAGTTCTTC. This translates into CASSPPGASGKGNEQFF.

The genes are TRBV15 and TRBJ1-5; D is possibly TRBD1 (5 bases). Germline V lookup: CDR1 LNHNV, CDR2 YYDKDF (reference sequence). V was cut by 0 bases and J by 3 bases, with 12 bases left in between. This CDR3 is built from 16 residues. The CDR3 loop is CATSRDWGDANQPQHF. The DNA for the CDR3 is TGTGCCACCAGCAGAGATTGGGGGGATGCCAATCAGCCCCAGCATTTT.

The J gene is TRBJ1-2, the V gene TRBV11-1; D may be TRBD1 (6 bases). The CDR3 loop spans 14 amino acids. CDR1 SGHAT and CDR2 FQDESV come from the germline V gene (reference sequence). V lost 8 bases to trimming and J lost 2 bases, with 15 bases between them. CDR3 residues: CASAAGGANYGYTF. The CDR3 DNA reads as TGTGCCAGCGCCGCGGGGGGGGCCAACTATGGCTACACCTTC.

V and J are TRBV2 and TRBJ2-2; 7 bases line up with TRBD2. The germline V gene encodes CDR1 SNHLY and CDR2 FYNNEI. Unmatched junction bases numbered 1, after V lost 2 bases and J lost 1 base. This CDR3 has 15 residues. The CDR3 DNA is TGTGCCAGCAGTGAACTAGCGGTGAACACCGGGGAGCTGTTTTTT. Amino acids: CASSELAVNTGELFF.

V gene TRBV29-1 combines with J gene TRBJ1-6, with D perhaps matching TRBD1 (5 bases). The length of the CDR3 is 14 residues. The V gene's germline CDR1 is SQVTM and CDR2 ANQGSEA. The germline V and J ends were trimmed by 2 bases and 6 bases, with 11 bases remaining between them. The CDR3 sequence is CSVEFGASNSPLHF. CDR3 nucleotide sequence: TGCAGCGTTGAATTTGGGGCGTCTAATTCACCCCTCCACTTT.

On this clone: Other DNA sequences in the same sample also yield this CDR3. The V gene is TRBV7-6, the J gene TRBJ1-5, with TRBD1 matching 7 bases. Germline V lookup: CDR1 SGHVS, CDR2 FNYEAQ. CDR3 length equals 14 residues. Germline trimming cut 4 bases from V and 6 bases from J; bases unmatched to any gene: 6. CDR3 loop: CASSSGGSGQPQHF. As DNA, the CDR3 is TGTGCCAGCAGCTCAGGGGGATCGGGTCAGCCCCAGCATTTT.

This chain links TRBV28 with TRBJ2-1; 11 bases fit TRBD2. Germline values: CDR1 MDHEN, CDR2 SYDVKM. Trimming removed 3 bases from V and 7 bases from J; junction bases left unmatched: 8. The CDR3 is 16 amino acids. The CDR3 here is CASSFLTSGELNEQFF. In DNA form, the CDR3 reads TGTGCCAGCAGTTTCCTGACTAGCGGGGAGCTAAATGAGCAGTTCTTC. The whole variable domain, filled in from reference TRBV28 and TRBJ2-1, reads DVKVTQSSRYLVKRTGEKVFLECVQDMDHENMFWYRQDPGLGLRLIYFSYDVKMKEKGDIPEGYSVSREKKERFSLILESASTNQTSMYLCASSFLTSGELNEQFFGPGTRLTVL.

The V gene is TRBV4-3, the J gene TRBJ2-3, with D perhaps matching TRBD1 (5 bases). CDR1 and CDR2 (germline): LGHNA, YSLEER. The CDR3 is 14 amino acids. Between the trimmed V and J ends, which lost 0 bases and 9 bases, there was a span of 13 bases. The CDR3 reads CASSQDRGSWTQYF. The CDR3 region has the DNA TGCGCCAGCAGCCAAGATAGGGGAAGTTGGACGCAGTATTTT.

The rearrangement uses TRBV19 and TRBJ2-3; 7 bases agree with TRBD2. J lost 1 base, V lost 1 base, and 2 bases had no gene match. Per the germline V gene, CDR1 is LNHDA and CDR2 is SQIVND (reference sequence). This CDR3 comprises 15 residues. The CDR3 protein is CASSIVTSGTDTQYF. CDR3 DNA sequence: TGTGCCAGTAGTATAGTCACTAGCGGCACAGATACGCAGTATTTT.

The chain employs TRBV15 and TRBJ1-5, with 7 nucleotides matching TRBD1. Trimming took 0 bases from V and 3 from J; bases not matched to a gene: 5. The CDR3 has 16 residues. Germline CDR1 LNHNV, CDR2 YYDKDF (reference sequence). CDR3 sequence (DNA): TGTGCCACCAGCAGAGATCGGACAGGATACAATCAGCCCCAGCATTTT. This gives the protein CATSRDRTGYNQPQHF.

The V gene is TRBV4-3, the J gene TRBJ1-2; D perhaps matches TRBD1 (5 bases). The CDR3 totals 14 residues. Germline lookup yields CDR1 LGHNA and CDR2 YSLEER. V lost 1 base to trimming and J lost 4 bases, with 10 bases between them. This CDR3 reads CASSQGPGLYGYTF. The DNA of the CDR3 is TGCGCCAGCAGCCAAGGTCCGGGACTCTATGGCTACACCTTC.

The V gene is TRBV7-3, the J gene TRBJ2-6, with D tentatively TRBD1 (5 bases). CDR1 is SGHTA, CDR2 FQGTGA, per germline. The V end lost 2 bases, the J end lost 4 bases, and 12 bases lay between the germline ends. The CDR3 covers 16 residues. The CDR3 sequence: CASSLYPGHGANVLTF. CDR3 nucleotide sequence: TGTGCCAGCAGCTTATACCCAGGGCACGGGGCCAACGTCCTGACTTTC. The full variable domain, its missing parts supplied by reference TRBV7-3 and TRBJ2-6, is GAGVSQTPSNKVTEKGKYVELRCDPISGHTALYWYRQSLGQGPEFLIYFQGTGAADDSGLPNDRFFAVRPEGSVSTLKIQRTERGDSAVYLCASSLYPGHGANVLTFGAGSRLTVL.

The rearrangement links TRBV28 to TRBJ2-2, with 15 bases lining up with TRBD2. Germline assignment: CDR1 MDHEN and CDR2 SYDVKM. The V segment lost 4 bases and the J segment 5 bases; nucleotides outside the gene matches: 20. This CDR3 region has 22 residues. The CDR3 loop is CASSSPGTSGRPGTIKTGELFF. Here the CDR3 DNA reads TGTGCCAGCAGTTCCCCCGGGACTAGCGGGAGGCCCGGGACCATCAAAACCGGGGAGCTGTTTTTT.

As for this clone: The junction does not match germline at one end; this may be a read error. This sample also contains other DNA sequences that code for the same CDR3. The V and J genes are TRBV14 and TRBJ2-7; D is undetermined. The CDR3 consists of 13 residues. Germline loops: CDR1 SGHDN, CDR2 FVKESK. The CDR3 is CASSQARTYEQYF. For the CDR3, the DNA is TGTGCCAGTAGCCAAGCACGAACCTACGAGCAGTACTTC. The entire variable domain, with the rest obtained from reference TRBV14 and TRBJ2-7, is as follows: EAGVTQFPSHSVIEKGQTVTLRCDPISGHDNLYWYRRVMGKEIKFLLHFVKESKQDESGMPNNRFLAERTGGTYSTLKVQPAELEDSGVYFCASSQARTYEQYFGPGTRLTVT.

The rearrangement joins TRBV21-1 to TRBJ2-3. TRBV21-1 corresponds to a pseudogene. There are 15 residues in the CDR3. CDR3 residues: CASSIPWDSTDTQYF. DNA of the CDR3: TGTGCCAGCAGCATCCCCTGGGACAGCACAGATACGCAGTATTTT.

There are a few counts of this clone. The genes are TRBV6-5 and TRBJ1-2; 7 bases line up with TRBD1. V dropped 0 bases and J dropped 4; count of bases not matched to a gene: 5. CDR3 length: 15 residues. CDR1 and CDR2 from the germline V gene are MNHEY and SVGAGI. The CDR3 spells CASSYSGDRIYGYTF. The CDR3 DNA is TGTGCCAGCAGTTACTCAGGGGACAGAATCTATGGCTACACCTTC.

CDR3 loop: CASSLRDRSTDTQYF. CDR3 nucleotide sequence: TGTGCCAGCAGCTTGAGGGACCGATCCACAGATACGCAGTATTTT. This chain connects TRBV5-4 to TRBJ2-3; D may be TRBD1 or TRBD2 (5 bases each). V gave up 1 base and J gave up 2 bases, with 11 bases separating them. The CDR3 totals 15 residues. Germline V gives CDR1 SGHNT, CDR2 YYREEE (reference sequence).

The CDR3 spells CASSPLGLAGVSGDEQFF. CDR3 sequence (DNA): TGTGCCAGCAGCCCCCTAGGGCTAGCGGGAGTTTCCGGCGATGAGCAGTTCTTC. The gene calls are TRBV28 and TRBJ2-1, with 10 bases aligning to TRBD2. This CDR3 has 18 residues. V shed 6 bases and J 8 bases; nucleotides not matched to a gene: 19. Germline CDR1 is MDHEN and CDR2 is SYDVKM.

J is TRBJ1-5 and V is TRBV6-5, with TRBD1 as a possible D gene (6 bases). The germline V gene encodes CDR1 MNHEY and CDR2 SVGAGI. The V and J ends lost 2 bases and 6 bases respectively, with 8 bases between them. The CDR3 is made up of 13 amino acids. The chain's CDR3 is CASSYKGGQPQHF. DNA for the CDR3: TGTGCCAGCAGTTACAAGGGGGGTCAGCCCCAGCATTTT.

The chain joins TRBV27 to TRBJ1-1, with 7 positions matching TRBD1. The CDR3 totals 16 residues. The germline V gene has CDR1 MNHEY and CDR2 SMNVEV (reference sequence). Unmatched junction bases numbered 14, after V lost 3 bases and J lost 7 bases. The CDR3 sequence: CASSFRADRRLVEAFF. The CDR3 DNA sequence: TGTGCCAGCAGTTTTAGGGCGGACAGGAGATTAGTTGAAGCTTTCTTT.

This sequence joins TRBV4-3 and TRBJ2-1; no definite D call. The V end was cut by 1 base, the J end by 2 bases, with 6 bases between. This CDR3 contains 14 residues. Looked up from germline, CDR1 is LGHNA and CDR2 is YSLEER. DNA of the CDR3: TGCGCCAGCAGCCAAGGCTATGCCTACAATGAGCAGTTCTTC. This codes for CASSQGYAYNEQFF.

The chain is built from TRBV7-9 and TRBJ2-7; 9 bases are a match to TRBD2. Germline V gene sequence: CDR1 SEHNR, CDR2 FQNEAQ (reference sequence). Unmatched junction bases numbered 13, after V lost 4 bases and J lost 6 bases. This CDR3 region has 16 residues. The CDR3 here is CASSSDSGRGVLEQYF. CDR3 nucleotides: TGTGCCAGCAGCTCAGATAGCGGGAGAGGAGTTCTCGAGCAGTACTTC.

This chain joins TRBV4-1 and TRBJ2-5; 8 nucleotides line up with TRBD2. In germline, CDR1 is MGHRA, CDR2 YSYEKL. Trimming at V came to 2 bases and at J to 1 base, leaving 6 bases not matched to a gene. The CDR3 has 16 residues. DNA for the CDR3: TGCGCCAGCAGCCAAAAATCACTAGCGGTCCAAGAGACCCAGTACTTC. This translates into CASSQKSLAVQETQYF.